This note documents a single T cell receptor (beta chain) sequence. Recruitment covered about 25 US areas and drew participants whose ages spanned roughly 18 to 95 years. Membership in each cohort depended on participant-reported clinical history. Clones were sequenced by immunoSEQ multiplex PCR, and TCRdb holds only the in-frame ones, with some missing. The profile shows some 490,000 clones, roughly nine tenths of them singletons. Germline lookup yields CDR1 MNHEY and CDR2 SVGAGI. The CDR3 spans 15 residues. V was clipped by 7 bases and J by 5 bases, with 18 bases between them. The data originate from a study of blood T cell repertoires in COVID-19. On the study more broadly: The study drew acute and convalescent COVID-19 samples from the United States, Italy and Spain. The cDNA or gDNA used as material had been derived from T cells, B-cell-depleted T cells, or PBMCs.

What was sequenced was PBMCs or T cells enriched from blood (not recorded which). The rearrangement uses TRBV6-5 and TRBJ1-5, with D perhaps TRBD1 (5 bases). This receptor was identified in a woman aged 60 to 75 who had recovered from COVID-19. As DNA, the CDR3 is TGTGCCAGCACCCTAGCGGGCGGGGGGGATCAGCCCCAGCATTTT. Protein product: CASTLAGGGDQPQHF.